Following are 4 T cell receptor beta chains from one sample sequenced in a study of chronic HIV infection and antiretroviral therapy. TCRdb fed the 5' RACE reads into MiXCR, producing one record per CDR3 protein. The data hold roughly 50,000 distinct CDR3 sequences, with 15% to 20% observed a single time. Sample: peripheral blood. Every receptor here comes from an adult who had HIV and had not received antiretroviral therapy, or was an uninfected healthy control (not recorded which).

The chain is built from TRBV28 and TRBJ2-7; D gene uncertain. Germline CDR1 and CDR2: MDHEN and SYDVKM. V lost 5 bases and J lost 2, with 7 bases in between. The CDR3 length is 12 residues. The CDR3 here is CASSPTPYEQYF. The CDR3, as DNA: TGTGCCAGCAGTCCTACTCCCTACGAGCAGTACTTC.

The sample holds many counts of this clonotype. J is TRBJ1-1 and V is TRBV29-1; D gene ambiguous. Trimming removed 6 bases from V and 0 bases from J, with 5 bases in between. The length of the CDR3 is 11 residues. Germline lookup yields CDR1 SQVTM and CDR2 ANQGSEA. The CDR3 region is CSVRVNTEAFF. As DNA, the CDR3 is TGCAGCGTACGGGTGAACACTGAAGCTTTCTTT.

The chain uses TRBV28 and TRBJ2-7, with a weak D call TRBD2 (5 bases). In germline, CDR1 is MDHEN, CDR2 SYDVKM. V gave up 6 bases and J gave up 3 bases, with 33 bases separating them. CDR3 length equals 20 residues. The CDR3 loop reads CASRPTPGRGLKPTRYEQYF. The CDR3 DNA reads TGTGCCAGCAGACCTACCCCGGGGAGAGGATTGAAACCCACTCGCTACGAGCAGTACTTC.

This chain connects TRBV2 to TRBJ2-6; 11 nucleotides agree with TRBD1. Per germline, CDR1 SNHLY and CDR2 FYNNEI. V dropped 6 bases and J dropped 2; count of bases not matched to a gene: 6. The CDR3 is 17 amino acids. As DNA, the CDR3 is TGTGCCAGCAGCGCGGGACAGGGGGTCCCTGGGGCCAACGTCCTGACTTTC. Amino acids: CASSAGQGVPGANVLTF.